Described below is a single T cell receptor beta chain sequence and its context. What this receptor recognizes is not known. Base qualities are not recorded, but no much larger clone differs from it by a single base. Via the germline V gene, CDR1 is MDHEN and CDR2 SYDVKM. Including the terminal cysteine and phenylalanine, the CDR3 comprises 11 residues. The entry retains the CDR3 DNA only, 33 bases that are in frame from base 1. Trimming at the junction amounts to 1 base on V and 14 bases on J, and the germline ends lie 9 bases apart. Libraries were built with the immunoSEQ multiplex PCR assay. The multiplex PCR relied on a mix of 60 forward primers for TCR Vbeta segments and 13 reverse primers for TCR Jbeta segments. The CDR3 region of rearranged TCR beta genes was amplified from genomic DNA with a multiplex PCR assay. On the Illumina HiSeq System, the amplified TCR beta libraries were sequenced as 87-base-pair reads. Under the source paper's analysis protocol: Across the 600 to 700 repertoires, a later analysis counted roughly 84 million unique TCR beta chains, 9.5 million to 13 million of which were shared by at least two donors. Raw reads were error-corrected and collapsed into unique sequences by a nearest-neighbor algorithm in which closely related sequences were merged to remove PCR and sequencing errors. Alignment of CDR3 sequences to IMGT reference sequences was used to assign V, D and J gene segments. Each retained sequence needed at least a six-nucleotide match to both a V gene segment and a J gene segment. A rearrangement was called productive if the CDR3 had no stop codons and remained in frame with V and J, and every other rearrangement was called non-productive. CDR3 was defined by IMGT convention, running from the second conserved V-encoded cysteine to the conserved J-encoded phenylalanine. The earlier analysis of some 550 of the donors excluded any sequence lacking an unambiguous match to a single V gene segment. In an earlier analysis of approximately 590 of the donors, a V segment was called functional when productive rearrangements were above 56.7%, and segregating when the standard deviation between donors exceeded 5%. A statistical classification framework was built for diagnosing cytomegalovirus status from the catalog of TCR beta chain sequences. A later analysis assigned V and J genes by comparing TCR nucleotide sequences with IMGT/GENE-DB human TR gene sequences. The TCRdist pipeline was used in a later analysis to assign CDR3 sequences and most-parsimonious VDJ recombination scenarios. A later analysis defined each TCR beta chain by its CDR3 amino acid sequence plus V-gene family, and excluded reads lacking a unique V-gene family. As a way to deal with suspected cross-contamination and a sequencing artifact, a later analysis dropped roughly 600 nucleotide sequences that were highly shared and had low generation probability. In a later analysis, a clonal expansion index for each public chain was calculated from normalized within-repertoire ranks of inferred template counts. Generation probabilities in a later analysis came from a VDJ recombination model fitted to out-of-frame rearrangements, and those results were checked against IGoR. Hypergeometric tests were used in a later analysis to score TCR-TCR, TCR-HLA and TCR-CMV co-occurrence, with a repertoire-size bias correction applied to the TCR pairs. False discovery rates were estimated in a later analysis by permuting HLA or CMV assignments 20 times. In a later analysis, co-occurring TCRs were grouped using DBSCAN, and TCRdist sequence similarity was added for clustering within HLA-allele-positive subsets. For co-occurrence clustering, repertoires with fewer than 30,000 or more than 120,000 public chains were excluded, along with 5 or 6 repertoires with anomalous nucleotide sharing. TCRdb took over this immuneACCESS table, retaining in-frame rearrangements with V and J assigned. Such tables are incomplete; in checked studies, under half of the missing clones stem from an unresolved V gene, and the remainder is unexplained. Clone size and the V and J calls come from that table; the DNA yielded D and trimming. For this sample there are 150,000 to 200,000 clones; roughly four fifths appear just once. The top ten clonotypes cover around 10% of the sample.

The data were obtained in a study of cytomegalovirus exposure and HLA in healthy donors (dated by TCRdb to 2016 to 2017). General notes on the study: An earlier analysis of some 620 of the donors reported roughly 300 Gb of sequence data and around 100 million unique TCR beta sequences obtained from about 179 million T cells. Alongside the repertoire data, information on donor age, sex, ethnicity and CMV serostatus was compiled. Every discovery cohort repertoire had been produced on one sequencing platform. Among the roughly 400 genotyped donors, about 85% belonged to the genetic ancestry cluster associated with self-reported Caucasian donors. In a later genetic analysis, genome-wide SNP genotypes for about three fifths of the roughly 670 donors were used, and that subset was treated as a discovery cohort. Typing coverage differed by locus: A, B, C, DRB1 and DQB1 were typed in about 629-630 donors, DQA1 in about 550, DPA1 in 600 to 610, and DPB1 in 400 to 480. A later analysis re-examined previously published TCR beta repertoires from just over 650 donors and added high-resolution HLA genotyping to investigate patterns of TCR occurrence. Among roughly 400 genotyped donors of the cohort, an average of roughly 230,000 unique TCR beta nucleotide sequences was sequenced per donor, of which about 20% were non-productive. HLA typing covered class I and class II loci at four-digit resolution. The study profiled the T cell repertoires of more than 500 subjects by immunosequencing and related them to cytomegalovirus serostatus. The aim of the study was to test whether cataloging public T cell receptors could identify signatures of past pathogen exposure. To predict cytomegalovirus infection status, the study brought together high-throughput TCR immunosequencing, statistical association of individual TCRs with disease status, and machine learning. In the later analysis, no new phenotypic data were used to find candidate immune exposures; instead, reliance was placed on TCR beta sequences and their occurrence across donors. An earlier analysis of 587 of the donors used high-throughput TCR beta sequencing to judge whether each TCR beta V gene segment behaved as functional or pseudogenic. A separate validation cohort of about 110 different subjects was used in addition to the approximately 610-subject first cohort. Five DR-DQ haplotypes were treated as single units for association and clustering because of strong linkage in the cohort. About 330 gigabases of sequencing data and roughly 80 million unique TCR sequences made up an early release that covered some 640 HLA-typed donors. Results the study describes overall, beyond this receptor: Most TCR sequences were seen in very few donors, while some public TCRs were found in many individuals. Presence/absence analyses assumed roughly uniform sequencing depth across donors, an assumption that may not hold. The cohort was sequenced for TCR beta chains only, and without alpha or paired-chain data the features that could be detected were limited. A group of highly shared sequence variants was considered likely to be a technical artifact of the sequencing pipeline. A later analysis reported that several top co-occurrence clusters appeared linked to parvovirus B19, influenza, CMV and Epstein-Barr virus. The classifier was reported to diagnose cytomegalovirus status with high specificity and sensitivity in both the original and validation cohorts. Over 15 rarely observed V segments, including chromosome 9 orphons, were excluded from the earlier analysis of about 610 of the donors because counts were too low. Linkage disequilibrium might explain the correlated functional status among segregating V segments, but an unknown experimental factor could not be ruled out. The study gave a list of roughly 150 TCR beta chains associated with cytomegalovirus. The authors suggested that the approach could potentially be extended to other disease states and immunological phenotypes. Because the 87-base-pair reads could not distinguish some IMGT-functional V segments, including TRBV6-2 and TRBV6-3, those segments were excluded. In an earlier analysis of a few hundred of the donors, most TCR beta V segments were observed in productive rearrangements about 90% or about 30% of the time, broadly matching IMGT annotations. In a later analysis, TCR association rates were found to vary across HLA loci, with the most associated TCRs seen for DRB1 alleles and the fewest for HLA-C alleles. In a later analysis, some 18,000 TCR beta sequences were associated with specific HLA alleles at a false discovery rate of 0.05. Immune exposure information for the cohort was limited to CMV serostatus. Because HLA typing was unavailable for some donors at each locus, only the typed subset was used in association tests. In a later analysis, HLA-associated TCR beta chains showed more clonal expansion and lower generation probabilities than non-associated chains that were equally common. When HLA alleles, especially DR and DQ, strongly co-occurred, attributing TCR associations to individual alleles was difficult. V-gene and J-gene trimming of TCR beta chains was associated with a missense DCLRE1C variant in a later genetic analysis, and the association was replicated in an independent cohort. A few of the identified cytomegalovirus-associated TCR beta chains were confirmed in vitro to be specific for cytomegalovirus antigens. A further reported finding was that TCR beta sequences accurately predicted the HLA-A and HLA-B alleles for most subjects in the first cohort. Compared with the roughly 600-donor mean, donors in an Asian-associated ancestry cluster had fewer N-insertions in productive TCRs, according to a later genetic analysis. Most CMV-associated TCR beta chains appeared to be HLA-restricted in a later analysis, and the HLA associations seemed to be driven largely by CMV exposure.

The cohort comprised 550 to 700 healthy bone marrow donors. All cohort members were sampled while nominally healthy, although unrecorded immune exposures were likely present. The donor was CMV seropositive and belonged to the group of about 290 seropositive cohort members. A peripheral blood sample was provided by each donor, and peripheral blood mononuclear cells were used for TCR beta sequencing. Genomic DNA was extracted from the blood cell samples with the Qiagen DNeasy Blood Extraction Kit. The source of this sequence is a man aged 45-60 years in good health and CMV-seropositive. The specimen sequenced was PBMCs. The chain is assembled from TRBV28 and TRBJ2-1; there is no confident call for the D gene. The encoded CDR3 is CASSLYWQKFF. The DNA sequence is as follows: TGTGCCAGCAGTTTATATTGGCAGAAGTTCTTC.